This TCR beta chain comes out of a study of blood T cell repertoires in COVID-19. Looking at the study overall: Samples representing acute and convalescent COVID-19 were sourced from the United States, Italy and Spain. PBMCs, B-cell-depleted T cells, or T cells provided the cDNA or gDNA that made up the material.

In the original analysis: Reference gene primer amplification gave nucleated cell count estimates. Clones were sequenced by immunoSEQ multiplex PCR, and TCRdb holds only the in-frame ones, with some missing. Clone size and the V and J calls come from that table; the DNA yielded D and trimming. The sample shows 110,000 or so clones, under 80% of them seen only once. The length of the CDR3 is 16 residues. Per germline, CDR1 MDHEN and CDR2 SYDVKM. V lost 2 bases and J 1 base, leaving 12 bases between the germline ends. The chain is built from TRBV28 and TRBJ2-4; TRBD2 is a possible D gene (5 bases). The sequenced sample was peripheral blood. The TCR originated in a man between 45 and 60 years old with acute or convalescent COVID-19. CDR3 bases: TGTGCCAGCAGTTTAGCGGGTGGGTACGCCAAAAACATTCAGTACTTC. It encodes CASSLAGGYAKNIQYF.